This T cell receptor (beta chain) originates from a study of shared clonotypes between healthy human individuals (dated by TCRdb to about 2020). At the level of the whole study: A couple of women and a few men aged 18 to 49 years were included in the cohort. To increase sequencing depth and limit assay-specific biases, TCR repertoire library preparation and sequencing were carried out by different laboratories using diverse techniques. The study deeply sequenced blood TCR repertoires of several healthy adults to estimate repertoire size and the extent of clonotype sharing between individuals. Each donor's leukapheresis produced roughly between roughly 0.85 and 9.5 billion PBMCs. For each donor, three plates each were used for CD4 naive and CD4 memory, two plates were used for CD8 naive, and one plate was used for CD8 memory.

CD8 naive samples were CD45RO-negative cells positively selected for CCR7, giving a CD45RA+CCR7+ population that excluded TemRA cells. The donors were healthy, HIV-negative adults who had no recently reported acute infections or vaccinations. All donors were Caucasian adults living in Nashville, Tennessee, USA. Blood was collected by leukapheresis, and PBMCs were isolated by Ficoll-Histopaque density gradient centrifugation and then cryopreserved in liquid nitrogen vapor phase. Analytical flow cytometry was used to check the purity and quantity of every magnetically sorted T cell population. Genomic DNA was isolated from each sorted fraction and quantified by UV absorbance on a Nanodrop 2000c. Broad study findings and their caveats: The genetic and exposure-history diversity represented was limited by the small number of donors. Higher generation probabilities were observed for clonotypes shared by all four sorted-subset donors than for non-shared clonotypes. Sampling was restricted to blood, and TCR repertoires in tissue are likely to differ from TCR repertoires in blood. Rarefaction of sorted-subset datasets indicated incomplete sequencing despite the large sequencing depth. Based on pairwise subsampling, the degree of clonotype sharing among donors was expected to be affected by sequencing depth. Roughly 5% of naive CD4, 3.5% of naive CD8, approximately 2% of memory CD4, and around 0.4% of memory CD8 clonotypes were shared across several donors. Estimated clonotype richness was generally larger for naive than for memory subsets.

Reading from cysteine to phenylalanine, the CDR3 counts 16 amino acids. Solely the CDR3 DNA is kept, with 48 bases framed from the first base. V loses 1 base at its end and J loses 2 bases; junction bases beyond the gene matches: 5. For CDR1 and CDR2, the germline V gene (reference sequence) lists SGHAT and FQDESV. TCR CDR3 regions were amplified from genomic DNA by multiplex PCR using the deep immunoSEQ assay. For each cell subset, the extracted genomic DNA was distributed evenly across all wells of several immunoSEQ 96-well plates, and each plate served as one replicate. For sorted subsets, 200 ng of genomic DNA, equivalent to around 29,000 T cell genomes, went into each replicate PCR. The purified libraries were quantified using a Qubit 3.0 fluorometer, sized with a Bioanalyzer 2100, and then quantified again using the KAPA Library Quantification kit. Every immunoSEQ 96-well plate was sequenced on a dedicated single-read 150-cycle Illumina NextSeq 550 flow cell. Per the original workflow: Because the immunoSEQ output held only junctional sequences and lacked quality scores, the filtering could not match the filtering applied to full-length reads. To assign V/J genes and CDR3, sequences were annotated using PyIR, a Python wrapper for IgBLAST v1.9, with IMGT germline references. Any read was removed if the V/J assignment was weak (E-value above 1e-6), the CDR3 was missing, or the read contained stop codons, out-of-frame junctions, or ambiguous translated residues. A V3J clonotype was defined by an identical inferred V gene, J gene, and CDR3 amino acid sequence. Percentage overlap between repertoires was computed as shared unique clonotypes divided by the size of the smaller repertoire. Richness of each repertoire was evaluated using RTK rarefaction, the Chao1 estimator, and Recon v2.1 estimates of unobserved clonotypes. Generation probabilities for all TCRbeta clonotypes obtained by the gDNA method from a handful of donors were computed using OLGA. TCRdb retrieved this table from immuneACCESS and kept in-frame rearrangements only. Not all clones are present; in checked studies, unresolved V genes account for under half, and no reason is known for the remainder. V and J calls and clone size are as listed in that table; D and trimming were resolved from the DNA. The sample table lists 2 million to 2.5 million clones, 90% to 95% of them with a count of one. The top ten constitute more than 1.5% of the sample.

Note on this clone: Its antigen target is currently unknown. It has no much larger one-base neighbor in the sample; base qualities were not kept.

The chain is made from TRBV11-1 and TRBJ2-1; TRBD2 lines up with 7 middle nucleotides. The receptor was isolated from a man younger than 35 in good health. Some clones in this sample may be carry-over from other donors' samples. Sequencing was carried out using naive CD8+ T cells from PBMCs. The cell subset or site tag for this specimen amounts to: CD45RA+CCR7+. The nucleotide sequence reads as follows: TGTGCCAGCAGCTTAGGGGGCGGGGGAGCCTACAATGAGCAGTTCTTC. Translation gives CASSLGGGGAYNEQFF.